The 24 T cell receptor beta chains in this list originate from one sample, sequenced in a study of cytomegalovirus exposure and HLA in healthy donors. A multiplex PCR was run with 60 Vbeta primers and 13 Jbeta primers. TCRdb's copy holds only in-frame clones and misses some; the assay was immunoSEQ multiplex PCR. The data contain about 120,000 clones, more than 70% of them singletons. The sequenced sample was PBMCs. All receptors derive from a man aged 30 to 45 in good health and CMV-seronegative.

The chain is built from TRBV19 and TRBJ2-5, with D perhaps matching TRBD1 (5 bases). CDR3 size: 13 residues. Germline CDR1 LNHDA, CDR2 SQIVND (reference sequence). Trimming took off 5 bases at V and 0 bases at J, with 7 bases between the two ends. The CDR3 here is CASSSTDQETQYF. The CDR3 DNA follows: TGTGCCAGTAGTTCGACAGACCAAGAGACCCAGTACTTC. Full variable domain (remainder filled in from reference TRBV19 and TRBJ2-5): DGGITQSPKYLFRKEGQNVTLSCEQNLNHDAMYWYRQDPGQGLRLIYYSQIVNDFQKGDIAEGYSVSREKKESFPLTVTSAQKNPTAFYLCASSSTDQETQYFGPGTRLLVL.

This clone has only a few counts. This CDR3 is CASSLGRGGLDEQFF. DNA for the CDR3: TGTGCCAGCAGCTTAGGGCGGGGGGGCTTGGATGAGCAGTTCTTC. J is TRBJ2-1 and V is TRBV11-2; TRBD2 matches 9 bases. Trimming at V came to 1 base and at J to 8 bases, leaving 6 bases not matched to a gene. Looked up from germline, CDR1 is SGHAT and CDR2 is FQNNGV. The CDR3 loop spans 15 amino acids.

The V call is TRBV7-9, the J call TRBJ1-5; D might be TRBD1 (6 bases). The CDR3 is 14 amino acids. V lost 5 bases to trimming and J lost 6 bases, with 14 bases between them. Germline V gives CDR1 SEHNR, CDR2 FQNEAQ (reference sequence). Here the CDR3 DNA reads TGTGCCAGCAGCCGGACCCAAGGGGGTCAGCCCCAGCATTTT. Translation: CASSRTQGGQPQHF. Together with reference TRBV7-9 and TRBJ1-5, the CDR3 gives the full variable domain: DTGVSQNPRHKITKRGQNVTFRCDPISEHNRLYWYRQTLGQGPEFLTYFQNEAQLEKSRLLSDRFSAERPKGSFSTLEIQRTEQGDSAMYLCASSRTQGGQPQHFGDGTRLSIL.

This clone appeared a few times. The chain joins TRBV27 to TRBJ1-1; tentative D call: TRBD1 (6 bases). This CDR3 is built from 13 residues. With 3 bases removed from V and 7 bases from J, the gap between germline ends came to 12 bases. Germline CDR1 is MNHEY and CDR2 is SMNVEV (reference sequence). CDR3 loop: CASSFVGAGEAFF. The CDR3 DNA reads as TGTGCCAGCAGTTTTGTGGGGGCAGGTGAAGCTTTCTTT.

The chain couples TRBV7-2 to TRBJ2-4, with D possibly being TRBD1 (6 bases). The CDR3 length is 16 residues. CDR1 SGHTA and CDR2 FQGNSA come from the germline V gene. V lost 3 bases and J 0 bases, leaving 12 bases between the germline ends. CDR3 loop: CASSFTGTVAKNIQYF. CDR3 in DNA: TGTGCCAGCAGCTTCACAGGGACGGTAGCCAAAAACATTCAGTACTTC.

The chain uses TRBV5-4 and TRBJ2-7; D is perhaps TRBD1 (6 bases). Trimming pared 3 bases from V and 4 bases from J, leaving 8 bases between. CDR1 and CDR2 (germline): SGHNT, YYREEE (reference sequence). There are 12 residues in the CDR3. CDR3 in amino acids: CASSSRGYEQYF. CDR3 bases: TGTGCCAGCAGCTCCAGGGGTTACGAGCAGTACTTC.

The genes are TRBV28 and TRBJ2-7; 9 bases match TRBD1. The germline V gene encodes CDR1 MDHEN and CDR2 SYDVKM. Losses at the gene ends were 6 bases for V and 7 bases for J; bases not matched to a gene: 19. The CDR3 runs to 17 residues. CDR3 in amino acids: CASSAILSGTGPNEQYF. The CDR3 coding sequence is TGTGCCAGCAGCGCTATATTGTCCGGGACAGGGCCGAATGAGCAGTACTTC.

The chain recombines TRBV29-1 with TRBJ2-7; tentative D call: TRBD2 (6 bases). This CDR3 region has 12 residues. CDR1 is SQVTM, CDR2 ANQGSEA, per germline. With 5 bases removed from V and 0 bases from J, the gap between germline ends came to 8 bases. The CDR3 loop reads CSVRESSYEQYF. Written as DNA, the CDR3 is TGCAGCGTTCGGGAGAGCTCCTACGAGCAGTACTTC.

This clone showed up just once. CDR3 in DNA: TGCGCCAGCAGACCATTGACAGGGGGCTACACCGGGGAGCTGTTTTTT. Translated, it gives CASRPLTGGYTGELFF. The rearrangement links TRBV5-1 to TRBJ2-2; 10 bases line up with TRBD1. Germline-derived CDR1 and CDR2 are SGHRS and YFSETQ. Trimming removed 5 bases from V and 3 bases from J; junction bases left unmatched: 7. CDR3 length: 16 amino acids. Full variable domain (remainder filled in from reference TRBV5-1 and TRBJ2-2): KAGVTQTPRYLIKTRGQQVTLSCSPISGHRSVSWYQQTPGQGLQFLFEYFSETQRNKGNFPGRFSGRQFSNSRSEMNVSTLELGDSALYLCASRPLTGGYTGELFFGEGSRLTVL.

Only a few counts were recorded for this clone. The chain links TRBV4-1 to TRBJ2-3, with 12 nucleotides matching TRBD2. With V trimmed by 4 bases and J by 0 bases, 5 bases remained unmatched. The CDR3 has 17 amino acids. CDR1 and CDR2 from the germline V gene are MGHRA and YSYEKL. The CDR3, as DNA: TGCGCCAGCAGCCTGGTACTAGCGGGGGGCAGCACAGATACGCAGTATTTT. Translating gives CASSLVLAGGSTDTQYF.

The CDR3 loop is CASSSPSGAYGYTF. The CDR3 nucleotides read TGTGCCAGCAGTTCCCCATCAGGGGCCTATGGCTACACCTTC. The chain joins TRBV6-5 to TRBJ1-2; D may be TRBD1 (6 bases). This CDR3 has 14 residues. Trimming left V 4 bases short and J 4 bases short, with 13 bases between. In germline, CDR1 is MNHEY, CDR2 SVGAGI.

This clone was counted a single time. The V and J genes are TRBV14 and TRBJ1-4, with 8 bases matching TRBD1. The trim removed 4 bases at V and 2 bases at J, leaving 12 bases unmatched. The CDR3 loop spans 18 amino acids. Germline lookup yields CDR1 SGHDN and CDR2 FVKESK. The CDR3 region has the DNA TGTGCCAGCAGCCGCGTCCGGGACAGGTTTTCGACTAATGAAAAACTGTTTTTT. Its protein is CASSRVRDRFSTNEKLFF. Full variable domain (remainder filled in from reference TRBV14 and TRBJ1-4): EAGVTQFPSHSVIEKGQTVTLRCDPISGHDNLYWYRRVMGKEIKFLLHFVKESKQDESGMPNNRFLAERTGGTYSTLKVQPAELEDSGVYFCASSRVRDRFSTNEKLFFGSGTQLSVL.

The V call is TRBV28, the J call TRBJ1-2; 11 bases match TRBD1. Germline V gives CDR1 MDHEN, CDR2 SYDVKM. After removal of 1 base from V and 7 bases from J, the junction contained 5 bases not matched to a gene. The CDR3 loop spans 15 amino acids. This chain's CDR3 is CASSLLGQGGGGYTF. The CDR3 DNA is TGTGCCAGCAGTTTATTGGGACAGGGGGGTGGTGGCTACACCTTC.

In its sample, this clone was seen once. Relative to the germline gene, one junction end is altered; a read error may explain this. The gene calls are TRBV7-9 and TRBJ1-6, with a tentative D call TRBD1 (5 bases). The germline V gene encodes CDR1 SEHNR and CDR2 FQNEAQ (reference sequence). The CDR3 spans 13 residues. The CDR3 loop is CSSRGHRDSPLHF. CDR3 coding DNA: TGTTCCAGCAGAGGACACAGAGATTCACCCCTCCACTTT.

The chain employs TRBV27 and TRBJ2-7; the D gene is possibly TRBD1 (6 bases). The V gene lost 6 bases and the J gene lost 2 bases, with 17 bases spanning the gap. CDR1 MNHEY and CDR2 SMNVEV come from the germline V gene (reference sequence). The CDR3 extends over 15 amino acids. CDR3 DNA sequence: TGTGCCAGCAGAAAGACAGGATACCCGACCTACGAGCAGTACTTC. Its protein is CASRKTGYPTYEQYF.

CDR3 in DNA: TGCGCCAGCAGCCAAGAAGACTTTATCGGGGATTCTGGAAACACCATATATTTT. Its translation: CASSQEDFIGDSGNTIYF. The chain has TRBV4-1 and TRBJ1-3; D unclear. The CDR3 covers 18 residues. Trimming took 0 bases from V and 1 from J, leaving 16 bases between them. Germline V gene lookup returns CDR1 MGHRA and CDR2 YSYEKL.

V is TRBV18 and J is TRBJ2-3; D perhaps matches TRBD1 (5 bases). Germline loops: CDR1 KGHSH, CDR2 LQKENI. V dropped 6 bases and J dropped 3 bases, with 10 bases sitting between them. This CDR3 is 13 amino acids long. CDR3 sequence (DNA): TGTGCCAGCTCCCCAGGGCTGACAGATACGCAGTATTTT. It yields the protein CASSPGLTDTQYF.

This clone was detected only a few times. This chain connects TRBV7-9 to TRBJ1-5; TRBD1 matches at 10 bases. The CDR3 totals 15 residues. J gave up 10 bases and V 5 bases, and 11 bases lay outside the gene matches. CDR1 is SEHNR and CDR2 is FQNEAQ in the germline V gene (reference sequence). CDR3 nucleotide sequence: TGTGCCAGCAGCCATGAAACAGGGGACAGGGGTCCCCAGCATTTT. Amino acid sequence: CASSHETGDRGPQHF.

This clone was found once. The CDR3 nucleotides read TGTGCCAGCAGACCGGGACAGAACCTGAACACCGGGGAGCTGTTTTTT. As protein: CASRPGQNLNTGELFF. The chain joins TRBV2 to TRBJ2-2, with TRBD1 matching over 7 bases. Per the germline V gene, CDR1 is SNHLY and CDR2 is FYNNEI. The CDR3 is made up of 16 amino acids. The V segment lost 6 bases and the J segment 1 base; nucleotides outside the gene matches: 8.

This chain joins TRBV5-6 and TRBJ1-2; 8 nucleotides align to TRBD1. After removal of 0 bases from V and 1 base from J, the junction contained 5 bases not matched to a gene. The CDR3 has 16 amino acids. The germline CDR1 and CDR2 sequences are SGHDT and YYEEEE. This CDR3 is CASSLAGGRNNYGYTF. In DNA form, the CDR3 reads TGTGCCAGCAGCTTGGCAGGGGGCAGGAATAACTATGGCTACACCTTC.

The rearrangement uses TRBV30 and TRBJ2-3; D is ambiguous. The V end was cut by 1 base, the J end by 9 bases, with 14 bases between. Germline V gene lookup returns CDR1 GTSNPN and CDR2 SVGIG (reference sequence). The CDR3 has 13 amino acids. The DNA for the CDR3 is TGTGCCTGGAGTGCAGACCTGGGCATAACGCAGTATTTT. It translates to CAWSADLGITQYF.

In DNA form, the CDR3 reads TGCGCCAGCAGCCAAGATCGACAGGGCTATAATTCACCCCTCCACTTT. Its translation: CASSQDRQGYNSPLHF. The chain recombines TRBV4-3 with TRBJ1-6; TRBD1 matches at 7 bases. There are 16 residues in the CDR3. In germline, CDR1 is LGHNA, CDR2 YSLEER. J gave up 3 bases and V 0 bases, and 2 bases lay outside the gene matches.

This clone was counted once. V and J are TRBV6-4 and TRBJ2-7; D possibly corresponds to TRBD1 (5 bases). Trimming left V 8 bases short and J 3 bases short, with 17 bases between. The CDR3 spans 14 residues. Per the germline V gene, CDR1 is MRHNA and CDR2 is SNTAGT. CDR3 nucleotide sequence: TGTGCCAGCCGGCCAGGCGACAGCTTCTACGAGCAGTACTTC. Translating it yields CASRPGDSFYEQYF.

The chain combines TRBV19 with TRBJ1-5; D gene uncertain. The CDR3 extends over 13 amino acids. The germline V gene encodes CDR1 LNHDA and CDR2 SQIVND (reference sequence). V lost 1 base to trimming and J lost 6 bases, with 7 bases between them. The CDR3 spells CASSIGSRQPQHF. The CDR3 DNA is TGTGCCAGTAGTATAGGGAGTCGTCAGCCCCAGCATTTT. The whole variable domain, remainder taken from reference TRBV19 and TRBJ1-5, is DGGITQSPKYLFRKEGQNVTLSCEQNLNHDAMYWYRQDPGQGLRLIYYSQIVNDFQKGDIAEGYSVSREKKESFPLTVTSAQKNPTAFYLCASSIGSRQPQHFGDGTRLSIL.